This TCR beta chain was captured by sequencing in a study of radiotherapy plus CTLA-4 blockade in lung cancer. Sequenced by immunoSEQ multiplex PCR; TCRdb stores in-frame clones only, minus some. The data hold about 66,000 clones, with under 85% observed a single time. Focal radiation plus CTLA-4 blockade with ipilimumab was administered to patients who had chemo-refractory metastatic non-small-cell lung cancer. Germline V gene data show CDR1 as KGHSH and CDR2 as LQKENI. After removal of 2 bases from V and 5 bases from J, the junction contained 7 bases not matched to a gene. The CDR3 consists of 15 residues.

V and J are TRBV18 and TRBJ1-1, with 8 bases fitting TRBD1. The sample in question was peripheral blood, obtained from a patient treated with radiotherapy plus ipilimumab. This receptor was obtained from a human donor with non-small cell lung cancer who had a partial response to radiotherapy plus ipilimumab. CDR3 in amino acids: CASSPWGTGRTEAFF. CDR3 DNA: TGTGCCAGCTCACCATGGGGGACAGGTCGAACTGAAGCTTTCTTT.